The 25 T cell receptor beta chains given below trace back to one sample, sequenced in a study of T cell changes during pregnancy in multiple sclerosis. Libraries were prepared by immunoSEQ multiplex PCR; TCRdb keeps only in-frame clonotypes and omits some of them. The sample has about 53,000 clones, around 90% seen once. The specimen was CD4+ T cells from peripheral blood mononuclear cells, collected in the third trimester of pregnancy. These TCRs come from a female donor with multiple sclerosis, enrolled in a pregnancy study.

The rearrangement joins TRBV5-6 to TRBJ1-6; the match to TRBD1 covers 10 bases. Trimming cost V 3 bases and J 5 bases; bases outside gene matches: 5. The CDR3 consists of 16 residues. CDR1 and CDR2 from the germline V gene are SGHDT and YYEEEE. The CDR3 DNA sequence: TGTGCCAGCAGCTACGGGACAGGGGCTAATAATTCACCCCTCCACTTT. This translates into CASSYGTGANNSPLHF.

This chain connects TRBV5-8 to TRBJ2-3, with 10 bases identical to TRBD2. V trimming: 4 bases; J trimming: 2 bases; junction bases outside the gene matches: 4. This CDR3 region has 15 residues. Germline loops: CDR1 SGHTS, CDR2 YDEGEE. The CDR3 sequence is CASSLLAGPTDTQYF. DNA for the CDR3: TGTGCCAGCAGCCTACTAGCGGGGCCCACAGATACGCAGTATTTT. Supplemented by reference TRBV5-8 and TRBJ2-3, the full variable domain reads EAGVTQSPTHLIKTRGQQATLRCSPISGHTSVYWYQQALGLGLQFLLWYDEGEERNRGNFPPRFSGRQFPNYSSELNVNALELEDSALYLCASSLLAGPTDTQYFGPGTRLTVL.

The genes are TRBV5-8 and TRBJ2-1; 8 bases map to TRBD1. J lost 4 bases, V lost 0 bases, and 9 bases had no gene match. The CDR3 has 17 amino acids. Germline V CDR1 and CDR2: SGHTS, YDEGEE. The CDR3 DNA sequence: TGTGCCAGCAGCTTGGAAAAAGGGACAGGAGTTTACAATGAGCAGTTCTTC. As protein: CASSLEKGTGVYNEQFF.

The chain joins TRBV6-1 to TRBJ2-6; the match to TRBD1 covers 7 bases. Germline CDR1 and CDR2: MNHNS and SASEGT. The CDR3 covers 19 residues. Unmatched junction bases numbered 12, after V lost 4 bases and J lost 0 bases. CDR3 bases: TGTGCCAGCAGTGGAACGACAGGGTGGGCCACCTCTGGGGCCAACGTCCTGACTTTC. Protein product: CASSGTTGWATSGANVLTF.

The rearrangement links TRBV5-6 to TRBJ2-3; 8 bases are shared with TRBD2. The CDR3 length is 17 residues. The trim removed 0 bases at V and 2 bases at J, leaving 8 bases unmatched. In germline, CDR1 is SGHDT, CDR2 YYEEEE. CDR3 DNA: TGTGCCAGCAGCTTGGACCAATTAGCGGGGCTCACAGATACGCAGTATTTT. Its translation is CASSLDQLAGLTDTQYF.

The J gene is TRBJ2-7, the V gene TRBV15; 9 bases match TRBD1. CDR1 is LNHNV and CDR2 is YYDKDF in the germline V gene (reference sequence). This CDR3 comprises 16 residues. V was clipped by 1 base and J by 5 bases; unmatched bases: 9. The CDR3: CATSRGAPRTGDEQYF. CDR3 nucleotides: TGTGCCACCAGCAGAGGGGCGCCCCGGACAGGGGACGAGCAGTACTTC. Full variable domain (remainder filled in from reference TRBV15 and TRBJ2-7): DAMVIQNPRYQVTQFGKPVTLSCSQTLNHNVMYWYQQKSSQAPKLLFHYYDKDFNNEADTPDNFQSRRPNTSFCFLDIRSPGLGDTAMYLCATSRGAPRTGDEQYFGPGTRLTVT.

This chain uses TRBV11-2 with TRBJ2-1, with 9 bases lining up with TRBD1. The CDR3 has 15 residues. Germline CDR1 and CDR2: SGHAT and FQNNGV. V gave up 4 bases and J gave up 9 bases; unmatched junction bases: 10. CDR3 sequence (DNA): TGTGCCAGCAGCTCGGGGACAGGGCCTTTTAGTGAGCAGTTCTTC. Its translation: CASSSGTGPFSEQFF.

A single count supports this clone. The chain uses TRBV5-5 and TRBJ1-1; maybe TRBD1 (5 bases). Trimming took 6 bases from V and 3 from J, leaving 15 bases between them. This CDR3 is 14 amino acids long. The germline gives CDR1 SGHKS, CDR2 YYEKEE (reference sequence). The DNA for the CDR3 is TGTGCCAGCATCGGTCTATCGGGGGACACTGAAGCTTTCTTT. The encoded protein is CASIGLSGDTEAFF.

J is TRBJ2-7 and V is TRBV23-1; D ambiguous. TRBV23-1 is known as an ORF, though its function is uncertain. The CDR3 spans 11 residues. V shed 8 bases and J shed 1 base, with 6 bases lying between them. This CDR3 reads CASASSYEQYF. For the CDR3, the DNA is TGCGCCAGCGCCAGTTCCTACGAGCAGTACTTC.

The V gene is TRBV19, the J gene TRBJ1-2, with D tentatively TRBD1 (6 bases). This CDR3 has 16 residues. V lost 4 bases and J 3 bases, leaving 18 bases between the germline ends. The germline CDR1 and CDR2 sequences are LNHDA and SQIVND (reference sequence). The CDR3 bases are TGTGCCAGTAGTAGACGACAGGACTCCCCCGACTATGGCTACACCTTC. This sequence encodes CASSRRQDSPDYGYTF.

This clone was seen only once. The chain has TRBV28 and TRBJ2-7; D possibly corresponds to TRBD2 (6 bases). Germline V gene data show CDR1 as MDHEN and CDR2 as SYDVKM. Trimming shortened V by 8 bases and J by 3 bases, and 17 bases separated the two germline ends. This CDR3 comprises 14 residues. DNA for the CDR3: TGTGCCAGCTCCTCTGGAGGGAAGGTCTACGAGCAGTACTTC. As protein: CASSSGGKVYEQYF.

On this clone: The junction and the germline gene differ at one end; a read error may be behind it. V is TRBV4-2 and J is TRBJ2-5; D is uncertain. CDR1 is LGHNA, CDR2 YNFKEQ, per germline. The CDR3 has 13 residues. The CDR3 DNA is TGTGCCAGCAGCCAAGATCTCCCCCTCGCTAGGAACTTC. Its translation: CASSQDLPLARNF.

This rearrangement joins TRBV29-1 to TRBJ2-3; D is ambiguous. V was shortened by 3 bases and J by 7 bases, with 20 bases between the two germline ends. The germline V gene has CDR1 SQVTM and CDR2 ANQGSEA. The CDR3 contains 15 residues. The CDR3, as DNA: TGCAGCGTTGAGTGGCCTACCATTTCCAGGTATACGCAGTATTTT. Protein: CSVEWPTISRYTQYF.

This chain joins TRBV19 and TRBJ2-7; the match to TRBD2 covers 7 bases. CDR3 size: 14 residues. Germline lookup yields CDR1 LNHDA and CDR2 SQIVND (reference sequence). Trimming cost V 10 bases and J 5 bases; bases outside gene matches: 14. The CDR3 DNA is TGTGCCACCTCCCTACGCTGGGCGGGGGACGAGCAGTACTTC. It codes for CATSLRWAGDEQYF.

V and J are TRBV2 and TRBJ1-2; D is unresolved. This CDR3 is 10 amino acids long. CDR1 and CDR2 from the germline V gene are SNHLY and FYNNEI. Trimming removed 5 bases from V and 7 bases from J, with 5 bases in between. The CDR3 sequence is CASSFSGYTF. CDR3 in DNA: TGTGCCAGCAGTTTTAGTGGCTACACCTTC.

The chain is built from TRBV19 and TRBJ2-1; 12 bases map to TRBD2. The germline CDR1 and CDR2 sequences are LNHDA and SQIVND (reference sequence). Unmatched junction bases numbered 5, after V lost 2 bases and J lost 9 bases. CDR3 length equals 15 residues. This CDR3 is CASSILAGGPSEQFF. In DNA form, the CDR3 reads TGTGCCAGTAGTATACTAGCGGGGGGGCCGAGTGAGCAGTTCTTC.

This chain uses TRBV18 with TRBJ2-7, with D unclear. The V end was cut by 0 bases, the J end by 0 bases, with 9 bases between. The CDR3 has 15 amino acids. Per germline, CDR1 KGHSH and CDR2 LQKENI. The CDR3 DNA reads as TGTGCCAGCTCACCACCGTCCCTAAGCTCCTACGAGCAGTACTTC. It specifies CASSPPSLSSYEQYF.

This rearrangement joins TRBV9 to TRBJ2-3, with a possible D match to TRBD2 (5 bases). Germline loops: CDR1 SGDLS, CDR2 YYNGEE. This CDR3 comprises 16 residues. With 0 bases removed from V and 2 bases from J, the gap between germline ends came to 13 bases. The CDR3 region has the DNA TGTGCCAGCAGCGTAGAAACGGGGAGCTACACAGATACGCAGTATTTT. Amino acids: CASSVETGSYTDTQYF.

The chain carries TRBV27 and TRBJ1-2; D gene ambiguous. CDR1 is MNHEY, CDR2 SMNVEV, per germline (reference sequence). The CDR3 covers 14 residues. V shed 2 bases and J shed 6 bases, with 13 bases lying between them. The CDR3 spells CASSLRGIVDGYTF. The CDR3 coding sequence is TGTGCCAGCAGTTTACGGGGTATCGTGGATGGCTACACCTTC.

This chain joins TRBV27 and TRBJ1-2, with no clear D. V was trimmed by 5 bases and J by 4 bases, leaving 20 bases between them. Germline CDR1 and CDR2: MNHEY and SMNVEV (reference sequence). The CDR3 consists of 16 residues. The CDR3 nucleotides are TGTGCCAGCAGTCCGAGCGATACTCCAACATTCTATGGCTACACCTTC. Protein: CASSPSDTPTFYGYTF.

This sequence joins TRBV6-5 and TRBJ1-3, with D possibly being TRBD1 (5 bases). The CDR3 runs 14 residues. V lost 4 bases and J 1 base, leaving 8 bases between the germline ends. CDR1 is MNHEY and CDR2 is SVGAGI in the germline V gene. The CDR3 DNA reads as TGTGCCAGCAGTTTTCAGGGTTCTGGAAACACCATATATTTT. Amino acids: CASSFQGSGNTIYF.

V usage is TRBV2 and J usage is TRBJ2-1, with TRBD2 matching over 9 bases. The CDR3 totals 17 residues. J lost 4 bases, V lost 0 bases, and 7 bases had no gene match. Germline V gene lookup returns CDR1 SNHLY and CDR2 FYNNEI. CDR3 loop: CASSEAILAGLYNEQFF. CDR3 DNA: TGTGCCAGCAGTGAAGCTATACTAGCGGGTTTATACAATGAGCAGTTCTTC.

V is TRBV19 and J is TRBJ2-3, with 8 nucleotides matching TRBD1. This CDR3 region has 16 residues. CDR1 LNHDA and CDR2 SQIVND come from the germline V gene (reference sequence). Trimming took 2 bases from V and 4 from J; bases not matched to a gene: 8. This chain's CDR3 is CASSISGGALADTQYF. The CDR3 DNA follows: TGTGCCAGTAGTATATCAGGGGGCGCCTTAGCAGATACGCAGTATTTT.

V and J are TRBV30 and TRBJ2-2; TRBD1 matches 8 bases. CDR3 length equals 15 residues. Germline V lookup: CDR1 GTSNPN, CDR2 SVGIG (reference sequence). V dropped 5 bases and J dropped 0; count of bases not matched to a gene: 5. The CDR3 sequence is CAWSQGAANTGELFF. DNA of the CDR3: TGTGCCTGGTCTCAGGGGGCAGCGAACACCGGGGAGCTGTTTTTT. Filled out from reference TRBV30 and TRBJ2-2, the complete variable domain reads SQTIHQWPATLVQPVGSPLSLECTVEGTSNPNLYWYRQAAGRGLQLLFYSVGIGQISSEVPQNLSASRPQDRQFILSSKKLLLSDSGFYLCAWSQGAANTGELFFGEGSRLTVL.

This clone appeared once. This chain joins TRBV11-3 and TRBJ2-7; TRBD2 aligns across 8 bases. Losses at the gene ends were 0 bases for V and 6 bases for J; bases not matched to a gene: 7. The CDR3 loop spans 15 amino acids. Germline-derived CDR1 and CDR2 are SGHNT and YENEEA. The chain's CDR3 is CASSLDPGLAGEQYF. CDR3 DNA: TGTGCCAGCAGCTTAGATCCCGGACTAGCTGGCGAGCAGTACTTC.